Here is one T cell receptor beta chain with its context. The data were taken from a study of T cells in Graves' hyperthyroidism and ophthalmopathy. Researchers took RNA transcripts and amplified the TCR beta CDR3 regions from them. During a first-round RT-PCR of the TCR CDR3, the HTBI primer set was used. From the multiplex PCR reads, TCRdb called clonotypes with MiXCR, one entry per CDR3 protein. The data hold fewer than 400,000 distinct CDR3 sequences, with around 17% observed a single time. The specimen sequenced was blood. The receptor was isolated from a man aged 30-40 years with Graves' hyperthyroidism.

The chain's CDR3 is CASSPGTSPTDTQYF. The CDR3 DNA reads as TGTGCCAGCAGCCCCGGGACTAGCCCCACAGATACGCAGTATTTT. The genes are TRBV5-8 and TRBJ2-3; 9 bases agree with TRBD2. The CDR3 has 15 amino acids. Germline V gene data show CDR1 as SGHTS and CDR2 as YDEGEE. Germline trimming cut 4 bases from V and 2 bases from J; bases unmatched to any gene: 5.